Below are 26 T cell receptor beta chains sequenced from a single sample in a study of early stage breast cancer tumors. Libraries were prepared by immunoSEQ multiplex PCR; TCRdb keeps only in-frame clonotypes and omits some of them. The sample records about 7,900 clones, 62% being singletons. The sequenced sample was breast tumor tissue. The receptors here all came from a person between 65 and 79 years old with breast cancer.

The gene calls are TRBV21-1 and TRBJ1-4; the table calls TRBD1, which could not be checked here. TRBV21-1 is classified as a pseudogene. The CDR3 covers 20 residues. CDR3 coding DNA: TGTGCCAGCAGCAAAGCGAGTAGTAAGGGGGCGCATCTGCTTAATGAAAAACTGTTTTTT. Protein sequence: CASSKASSKGAHLLNEKLFF.

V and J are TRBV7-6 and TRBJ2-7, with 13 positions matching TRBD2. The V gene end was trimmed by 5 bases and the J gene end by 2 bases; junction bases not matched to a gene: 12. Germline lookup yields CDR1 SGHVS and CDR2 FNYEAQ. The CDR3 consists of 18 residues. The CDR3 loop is CASSQGLAGTSTPYEQYF. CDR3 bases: TGTGCCAGCAGCCAGGGACTAGCGGGGACCTCCACTCCCTACGAGCAGTACTTC.

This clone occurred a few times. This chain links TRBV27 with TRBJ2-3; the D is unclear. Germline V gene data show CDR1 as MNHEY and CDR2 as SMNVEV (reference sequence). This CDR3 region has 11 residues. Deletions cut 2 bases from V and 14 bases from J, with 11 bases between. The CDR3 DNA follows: TGTGCCAGCAGTTTAATGTCGCGGTGGTATTTT. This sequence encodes CASSLMSRWYF.

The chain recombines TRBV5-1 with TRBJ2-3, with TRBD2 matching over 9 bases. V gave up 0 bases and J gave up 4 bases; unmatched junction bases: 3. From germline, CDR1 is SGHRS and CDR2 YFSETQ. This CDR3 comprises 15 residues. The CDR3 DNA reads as TGCGCCAGCAGCTTGGAGGGACTAGCTTCAGATACGCAGTATTTT. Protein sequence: CASSLEGLASDTQYF.

CDR3 region: CAWSVSQVVQPQHF. The CDR3 DNA reads TGTGCCTGGAGTGTCTCGCAGGTGGTCCAGCCCCAGCATTTT. The rearrangement uses TRBV30 and TRBJ1-5, with D unclear. V lost 0 bases, J lost 7 bases, and 13 bases lay in between. CDR3 length: 14 amino acids. The germline V gene encodes CDR1 GTSNPN and CDR2 SVGIG (reference sequence).

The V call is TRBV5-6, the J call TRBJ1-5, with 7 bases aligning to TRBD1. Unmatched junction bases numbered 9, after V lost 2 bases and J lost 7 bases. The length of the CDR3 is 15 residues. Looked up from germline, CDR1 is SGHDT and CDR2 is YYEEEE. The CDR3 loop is CASSLTQGKDQPQHF. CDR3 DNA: TGTGCCAGCAGCTTAACACAGGGGAAGGACCAGCCCCAGCATTTT.

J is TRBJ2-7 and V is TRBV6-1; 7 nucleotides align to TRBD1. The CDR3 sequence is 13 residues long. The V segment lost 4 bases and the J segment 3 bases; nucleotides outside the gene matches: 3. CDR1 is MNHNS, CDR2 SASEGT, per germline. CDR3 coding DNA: TGTGCCAGCAGTGTAAACAGGGGCTACGAGCAGTACTTC. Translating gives CASSVNRGYEQYF.

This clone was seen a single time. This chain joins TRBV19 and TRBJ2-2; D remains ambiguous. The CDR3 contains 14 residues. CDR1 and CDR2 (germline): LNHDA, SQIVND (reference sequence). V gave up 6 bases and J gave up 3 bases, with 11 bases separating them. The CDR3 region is CASSPYRDTGELFF. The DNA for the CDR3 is TGTGCCAGTAGCCCCTATCGAGACACCGGGGAGCTGTTTTTT.

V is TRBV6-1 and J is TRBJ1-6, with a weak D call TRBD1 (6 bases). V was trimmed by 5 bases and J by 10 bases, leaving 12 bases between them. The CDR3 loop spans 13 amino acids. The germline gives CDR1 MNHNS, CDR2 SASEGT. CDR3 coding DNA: TGTGCCAGCAGTCCGACTCAGGGGTCACCCCTCCACTTT. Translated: CASSPTQGSPLHF.

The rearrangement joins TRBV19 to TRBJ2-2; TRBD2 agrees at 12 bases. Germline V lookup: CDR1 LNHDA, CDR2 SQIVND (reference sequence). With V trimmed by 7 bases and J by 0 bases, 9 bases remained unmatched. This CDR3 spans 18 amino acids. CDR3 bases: TGTGCCAGTACCGGGGTACTAGCGGGGGGCACGAACACCGGGGAGCTGTTTTTT. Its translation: CASTGVLAGGTNTGELFF.

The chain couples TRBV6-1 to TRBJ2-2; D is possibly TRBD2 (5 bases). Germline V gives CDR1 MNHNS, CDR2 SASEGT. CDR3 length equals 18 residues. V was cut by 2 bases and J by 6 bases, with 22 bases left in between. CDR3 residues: CASSEILTRIGISGELFF. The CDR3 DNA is TGTGCCAGCAGTGAAATTCTGACCAGGATCGGGATATCCGGGGAGCTGTTTTTT.

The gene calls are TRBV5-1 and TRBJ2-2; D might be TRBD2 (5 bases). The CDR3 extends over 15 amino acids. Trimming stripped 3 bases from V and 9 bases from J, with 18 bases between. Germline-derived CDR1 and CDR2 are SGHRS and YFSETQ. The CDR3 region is CASSSRYGDGWELFF. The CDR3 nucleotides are TGCGCCAGCAGCTCTCGGTACGGGGATGGCTGGGAGCTGTTTTTT.

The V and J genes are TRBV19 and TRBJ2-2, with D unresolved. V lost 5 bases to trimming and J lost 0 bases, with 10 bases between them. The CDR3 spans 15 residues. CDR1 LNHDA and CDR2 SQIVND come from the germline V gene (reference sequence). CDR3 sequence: CASSLGRANTGELFF. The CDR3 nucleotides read TGTGCCAGTAGTCTAGGAAGAGCGAACACCGGGGAGCTGTTTTTT.

CDR3 protein: CASSLTDTSEQYF. The CDR3 DNA is TGTGCCAGCAGCTTAACCGACACGTCCGAGCAGTACTTC. The rearrangement joins TRBV11-2 to TRBJ2-7; D not certain. CDR3 size: 13 residues. The V and J ends lost 2 bases and 6 bases respectively, with 11 bases between them. The germline V gene has CDR1 SGHAT and CDR2 FQNNGV.

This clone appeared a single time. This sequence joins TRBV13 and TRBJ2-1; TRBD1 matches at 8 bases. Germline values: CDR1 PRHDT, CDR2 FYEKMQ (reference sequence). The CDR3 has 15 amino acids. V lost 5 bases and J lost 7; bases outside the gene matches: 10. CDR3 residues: CASSKGTGLTNEQFF. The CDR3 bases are TGTGCCAGCAGCAAAGGGACAGGACTAACTAATGAGCAGTTCTTC.

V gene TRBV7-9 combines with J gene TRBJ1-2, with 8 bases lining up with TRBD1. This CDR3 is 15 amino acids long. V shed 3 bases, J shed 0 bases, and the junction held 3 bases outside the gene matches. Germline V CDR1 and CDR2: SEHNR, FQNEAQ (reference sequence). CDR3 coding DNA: TGTGCCAGCAGCTTGGGACAGGCAGCTAACTATGGCTACACCTTC. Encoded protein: CASSLGQAANYGYTF.

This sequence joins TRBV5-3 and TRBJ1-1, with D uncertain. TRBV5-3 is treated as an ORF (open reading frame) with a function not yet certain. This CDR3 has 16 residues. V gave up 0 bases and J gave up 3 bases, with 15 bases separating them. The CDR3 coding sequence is TGTGCCAGAAGCTTGGTGGCGGATTCCGGGGACACTGAAGCTTTCTTT. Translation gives CARSLVADSGDTEAFF.

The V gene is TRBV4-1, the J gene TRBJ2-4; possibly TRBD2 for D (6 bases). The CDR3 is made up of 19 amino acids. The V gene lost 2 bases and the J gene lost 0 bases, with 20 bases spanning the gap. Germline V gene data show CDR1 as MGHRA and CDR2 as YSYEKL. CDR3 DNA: TGCGCCAGCAGCCAAACCCCTAACCCGGGAGACAGAGCCAAAAACATTCAGTACTTC. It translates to CASSQTPNPGDRAKNIQYF.

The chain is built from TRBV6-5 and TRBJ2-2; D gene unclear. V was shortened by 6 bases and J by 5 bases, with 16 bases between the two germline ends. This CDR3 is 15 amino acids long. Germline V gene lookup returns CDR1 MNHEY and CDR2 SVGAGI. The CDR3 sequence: CASSPIHTVTGELFF. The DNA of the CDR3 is TGTGCCAGCAGCCCTATTCATACGGTGACCGGGGAGCTGTTTTTT.

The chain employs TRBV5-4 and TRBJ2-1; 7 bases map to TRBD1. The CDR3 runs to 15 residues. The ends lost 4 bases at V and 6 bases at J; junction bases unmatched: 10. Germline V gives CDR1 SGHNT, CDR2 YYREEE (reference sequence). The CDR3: CASSDGTARINEQFF. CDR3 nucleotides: TGTGCCAGCAGCGACGGGACAGCGAGGATCAATGAGCAGTTCTTC.

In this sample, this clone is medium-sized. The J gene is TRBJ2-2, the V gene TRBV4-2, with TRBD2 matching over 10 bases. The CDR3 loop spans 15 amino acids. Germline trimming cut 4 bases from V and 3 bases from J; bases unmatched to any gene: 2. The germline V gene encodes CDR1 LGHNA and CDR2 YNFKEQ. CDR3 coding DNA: TGTGCCAGCAGCCGAGGGACTAGCGACACCGGGGAGCTGTTTTTT. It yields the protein CASSRGTSDTGELFF.

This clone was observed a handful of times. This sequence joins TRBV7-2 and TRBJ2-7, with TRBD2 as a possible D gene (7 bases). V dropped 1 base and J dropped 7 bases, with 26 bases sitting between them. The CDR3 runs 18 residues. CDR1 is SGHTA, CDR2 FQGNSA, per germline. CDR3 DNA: TGTGCCAGCAGCTTAGAAGCCCTAGGGCGGGGGCCCAAACGGGAGCAGTACTTC. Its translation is CASSLEALGRGPKREQYF.

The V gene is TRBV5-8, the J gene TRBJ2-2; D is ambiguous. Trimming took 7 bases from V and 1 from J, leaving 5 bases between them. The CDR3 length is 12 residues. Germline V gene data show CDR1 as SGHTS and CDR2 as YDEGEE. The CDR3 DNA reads TGTGCCAGCGGCAAGAACACCGGGGAGCTGTTTTTT. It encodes CASGKNTGELFF.

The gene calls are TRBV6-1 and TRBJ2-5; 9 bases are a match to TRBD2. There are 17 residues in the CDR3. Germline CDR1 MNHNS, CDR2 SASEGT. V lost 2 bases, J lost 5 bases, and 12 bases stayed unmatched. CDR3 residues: CASSESRAGGGWETQYF. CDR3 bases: TGTGCCAGCAGTGAAAGTCGAGCGGGGGGCGGTTGGGAGACCCAGTACTTC.

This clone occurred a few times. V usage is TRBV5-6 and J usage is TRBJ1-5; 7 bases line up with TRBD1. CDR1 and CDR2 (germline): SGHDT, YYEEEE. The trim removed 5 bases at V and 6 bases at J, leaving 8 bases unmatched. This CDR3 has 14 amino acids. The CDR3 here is CASSSTGAGQPQHF. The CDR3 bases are TGTGCCAGCAGTTCAACAGGGGCCGGTCAGCCCCAGCATTTT.

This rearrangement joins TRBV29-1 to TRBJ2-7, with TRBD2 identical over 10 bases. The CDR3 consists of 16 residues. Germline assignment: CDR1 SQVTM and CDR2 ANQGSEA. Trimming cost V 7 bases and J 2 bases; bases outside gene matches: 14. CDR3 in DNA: TGCAGCGCCCTCAGTCTAAGCGGGGGGGTCCCCTACGAGCAGTACTTC. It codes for CSALSLSGGVPYEQYF.